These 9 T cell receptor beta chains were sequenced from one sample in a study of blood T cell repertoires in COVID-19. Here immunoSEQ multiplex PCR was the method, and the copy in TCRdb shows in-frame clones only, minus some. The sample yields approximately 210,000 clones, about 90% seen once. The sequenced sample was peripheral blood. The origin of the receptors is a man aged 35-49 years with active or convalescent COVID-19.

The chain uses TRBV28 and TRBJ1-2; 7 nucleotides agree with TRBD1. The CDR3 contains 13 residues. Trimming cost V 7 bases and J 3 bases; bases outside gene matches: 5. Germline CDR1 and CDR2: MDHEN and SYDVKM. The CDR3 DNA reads TGTGCCAGCATCCGGGACAGCCACTATGGCTACACCTTC. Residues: CASIRDSHYGYTF.

The CDR3 here is CASSPDRRTEAFF. The CDR3 DNA follows: TGTGCCAGCAGCCCTGACAGGAGGACTGAAGCTTTCTTT. The chain is built from TRBV11-2 and TRBJ1-1; tentative D call: TRBD1 (6 bases). Trimming removed 5 bases at V and 5 bases at J, with 12 bases between. In germline, CDR1 is SGHAT, CDR2 FQNNGV. There are 13 residues in the CDR3.

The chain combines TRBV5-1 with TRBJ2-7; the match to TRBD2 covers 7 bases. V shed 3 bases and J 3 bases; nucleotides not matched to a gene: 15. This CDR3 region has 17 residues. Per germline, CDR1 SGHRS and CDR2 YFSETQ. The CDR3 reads CASSSWGREWGYYEQYF. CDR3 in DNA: TGCGCCAGCAGCTCCTGGGGGAGGGAGTGGGGATACTACGAGCAGTACTTC.

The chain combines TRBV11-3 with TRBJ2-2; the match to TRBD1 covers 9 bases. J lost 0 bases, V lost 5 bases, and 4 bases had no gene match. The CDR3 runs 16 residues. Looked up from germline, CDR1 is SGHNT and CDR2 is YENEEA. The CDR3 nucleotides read TGTGCCAGCAGCCCTAGGACAGGGGCGAACACCGGGGAGCTGTTTTTT. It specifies CASSPRTGANTGELFF.

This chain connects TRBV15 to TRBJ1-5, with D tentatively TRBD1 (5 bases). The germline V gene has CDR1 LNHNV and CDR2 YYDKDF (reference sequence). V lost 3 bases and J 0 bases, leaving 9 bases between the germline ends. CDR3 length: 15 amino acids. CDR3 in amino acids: CATSSRQNSNQPQHF. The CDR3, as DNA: TGTGCCACCAGCAGTCGACAGAATAGCAATCAGCCCCAGCATTTT.

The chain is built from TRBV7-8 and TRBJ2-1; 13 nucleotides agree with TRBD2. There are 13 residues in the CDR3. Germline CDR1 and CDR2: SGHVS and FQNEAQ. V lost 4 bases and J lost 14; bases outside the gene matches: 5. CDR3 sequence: CASSSGLAGSKFF. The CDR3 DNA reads TGTGCCAGCAGCTCGGGACTAGCGGGATCTAAGTTCTTC.

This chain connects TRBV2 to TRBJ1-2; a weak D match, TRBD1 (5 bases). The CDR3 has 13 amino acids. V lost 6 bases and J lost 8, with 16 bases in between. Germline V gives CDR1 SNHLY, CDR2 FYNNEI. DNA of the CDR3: TGTGCCAGCAGCTACGTCCAGGGCCCCGGCTACACCTTC. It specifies CASSYVQGPGYTF.

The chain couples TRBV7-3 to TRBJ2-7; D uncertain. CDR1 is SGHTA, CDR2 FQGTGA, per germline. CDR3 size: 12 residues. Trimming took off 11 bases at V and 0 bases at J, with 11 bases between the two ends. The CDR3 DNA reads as TGTGCCCAACGGCAGGACTCCTACGAGCAGTACTTC. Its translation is CAQRQDSYEQYF.

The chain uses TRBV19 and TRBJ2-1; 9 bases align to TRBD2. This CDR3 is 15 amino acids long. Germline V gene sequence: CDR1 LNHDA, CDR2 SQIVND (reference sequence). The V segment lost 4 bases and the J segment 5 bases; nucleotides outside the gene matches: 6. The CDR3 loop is CASSRASGTHNEQFF. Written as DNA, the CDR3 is TGTGCCAGTAGTAGGGCTAGCGGGACTCACAATGAGCAGTTCTTC.